The next 22 T cell receptor beta chains were all read from a single sample in a study of T cell repertoires in cytomegalovirus infection. TCRdb processed the reads anew with MiXCR; each CDR3 protein has one entry. The sample shows approximately 290,000 distinct CDR3 sequences, roughly 25% of them seen only once. Sequencing was done on a sample of PBMCs. The receptors here all came from a human donor in good health (CMV status not recorded). Some clones in this sample may be carry-over from other donors' samples.

The genes are TRBV5-1 and TRBJ2-1; a possible D gene is TRBD2 (6 bases). The CDR3 spans 16 residues. Trimming took 6 bases from V and 2 from J, leaving 18 bases between them. Germline CDR1 reads SGHRS; CDR2 reads YFSETQ. For the CDR3, the DNA is TGCGCCAGCAATCTAAATGGCGGGGCACCCTACAATGAGCAGTTCTTC. Translated, it gives CASNLNGGAPYNEQFF. Full variable domain (remainder filled in from reference TRBV5-1 and TRBJ2-1): KAGVTQTPRYLIKTRGQQVTLSCSPISGHRSVSWYQQTPGQGLQFLFEYFSETQRNKGNFPGRFSGRQFSNSRSEMNVSTLELGDSALYLCASNLNGGAPYNEQFFGPGTRLTVL.

This clonotype was detected many times. The genes are TRBV7-2 and TRBJ2-3, with D unresolved. Between the trimmed V and J ends, which lost 5 bases and 10 bases, there was a span of 10 bases. The CDR3 extends over 11 amino acids. Germline V gene sequence: CDR1 SGHTA, CDR2 FQGNSA. The CDR3 DNA is TGTGCCAGCAGCCTAATGGGTGCGCAGTATTTT. Translated: CASSLMGAQYF.

The chain carries TRBV28 and TRBJ1-1; tentative D call: TRBD1 (6 bases). The CDR3 consists of 14 residues. Germline loops: CDR1 MDHEN, CDR2 SYDVKM. The V and J ends lost 2 bases and 7 bases respectively, with 14 bases between them. The CDR3 is CASSLAGVGIEAFF. The CDR3 DNA is TGTGCCAGCAGTTTAGCAGGGGTAGGCATTGAAGCTTTCTTT. Supplemented by reference TRBV28 and TRBJ1-1, the full variable domain reads DVKVTQSSRYLVKRTGEKVFLECVQDMDHENMFWYRQDPGLGLRLIYFSYDVKMKEKGDIPEGYSVSREKKERFSLILESASTNQTSMYLCASSLAGVGIEAFFGQGTRLTVV.

The CDR3 region has the DNA TGTGCCAGCAGCGTGGCTAGCGGGGGGGTTATTGAGCAGTTCTTC. Translating it yields CASSVASGGVIEQFF. V usage is TRBV9 and J usage is TRBJ2-1, with 12 positions matching TRBD2. CDR1 SGDLS and CDR2 YYNGEE come from the germline V gene. V was clipped by 2 bases and J by 9 bases; unmatched bases: 6. This CDR3 has 15 residues.

This clonotype was seen a few times. The chain links TRBV6-8 to TRBJ1-5; 9 nucleotides line up with TRBD1. The germline V gene encodes CDR1 MNHGY and CDR2 SAAAGT. The CDR3 is 18 residues long. V lost 2 bases, J lost 0 bases, and 8 bases stayed unmatched. The CDR3: CASSYRPGQGYSNQPQHF. CDR3 in DNA: TGTGCCAGCAGTTACCGTCCGGGACAGGGATATAGCAATCAGCCCCAGCATTTT.

The chain is built from TRBV12-3 or TRBV12-4 and TRBJ2-1; 9 bases line up with TRBD2. The CDR3 extends over 16 amino acids. Trimming at V came to 6 bases and at J to 5 bases, leaving 11 bases not matched to a gene. CDR3 sequence: CASSQRGVGRNNEQFF. The CDR3 bases are TGTGCCAGCAGCCAGCGGGGGGTTGGTCGGAACAATGAGCAGTTCTTC.

Regarding this clonotype: Compared with germline, one end of the junction differs, possibly owing to a read error. This rearrangement joins TRBV7-2 to TRBJ1-6, with a possible D match to TRBD1 (5 bases). Germline V gene sequence: CDR1 SGHTA, CDR2 FQGNSA. CDR3 length: 14 residues. CDR3 sequence reads: CASSSGRSGSPLQF. In DNA form, the CDR3 reads TGTGCCAGCAGCTCGGGACGAAGCGGTTCACCCCTCCAGTTT. Drawing the rest from reference TRBV7-2 and TRBJ1-6, the complete variable domain is GAGVSQSPSNKVTEKGKDVELRCDPISGHTALYWYRQSLGQGLEFLIYFQGNSAPDKSGLPSDRFSAERTGGSVSTLTIQRTQQEDSAVYLCASSSGRSGSPLQFGNGTRLTVT.

As to this clonotype: A much more abundant neighbour one base away suggests this may be a read error. The rearrangement links TRBV12-5 to TRBJ2-2; the match to TRBD2 covers 13 bases. Germline trimming cut 6 bases from V and 0 bases from J; bases unmatched to any gene: 4. This CDR3 contains 17 residues. CDR1 is LGHNT and CDR2 is FRNRAP in the germline V gene. CDR3 region: CASGRGTSGANTGELFF. CDR3 nucleotides: TGTGCTAGTGGCCGCGGGACTAGCGGGGCGAACACCGGGGAGCTGTTTTTT.

This clonotype appeared a few times. V usage is TRBV2 and J usage is TRBJ1-4; D call uncertain. This CDR3 comprises 15 residues. V lost 4 bases and J 0 bases, leaving 9 bases between the germline ends. From germline, CDR1 is SNHLY and CDR2 FYNNEI. In DNA, the CDR3 is TGTGCCAGCAGTGGTAGTGGGGCAACTAATGAAAAACTGTTTTTT. Protein sequence: CASSGSGATNEKLFF.

This clonotype was recorded a few times. The chain combines TRBV5-1 with TRBJ2-4; TRBD1 matches at 8 bases. Germline-derived CDR1 and CDR2 are SGHRS and YFSETQ. The CDR3 sequence is 15 residues long. The V segment lost 2 bases and the J segment 8 bases; nucleotides outside the gene matches: 9. This CDR3 reads CASSFQGAPQDIQYF. For the CDR3, the DNA is TGCGCCAGCAGCTTCCAGGGGGCCCCACAGGACATTCAGTACTTC.

As for this clonotype: This may stem from a read error, because a much larger clone lies one nucleotide away. The rearrangement joins TRBV6-6 to TRBJ2-7; 8 bases are a match to TRBD1. V lost 6 bases, J lost 3 bases, and 7 bases stayed unmatched. The germline gives CDR1 MNHNY, CDR2 SVGAGI (reference sequence). This CDR3 is 14 amino acids long. CDR3 in DNA: TGTGCCAGCAGCCCCGGGACAGGACACTACGAGCAGTACTTC. Translation gives CASSPGTGHYEQYF.

This clonotype was seen ten or more times. CDR3 nucleotides: TGTGCCAGCAGCTTACGCCCGGGACAGAGTAATGAAAAACTGTTTTTT. Amino acids: CASSLRPGQSNEKLFF. The chain couples TRBV7-2 to TRBJ1-4; the match to TRBD1 covers 7 bases. In germline, CDR1 is SGHTA, CDR2 FQGNSA. The CDR3 runs 16 residues. The junction had 7 bases not matched to a gene; V was cut back by 2 bases and J by 4 bases. Filled out from reference TRBV7-2 and TRBJ1-4, the complete variable domain reads GAGVSQSPSNKVTEKGKDVELRCDPISGHTALYWYRQSLGQGLEFLIYFQGNSAPDKSGLPSDRFSAERTGGSVSTLTIQRTQQEDSAVYLCASSLRPGQSNEKLFFGSGTQLSVL.

The table lists this clonotype with a few counts. The CDR3 DNA is TGTGCCAGCTCAGAGACAGCGACCGGGGAGCTGTTTTTT. Translating gives CASSETATGELFF. The rearrangement links TRBV18 to TRBJ2-2; perhaps TRBD1 as D (5 bases). The length of the CDR3 is 13 residues. From germline, CDR1 is KGHSH and CDR2 LQKENI. Trimming removed 5 bases at V and 5 bases at J, with 9 bases between.

The CDR3 DNA follows: TGTGCCAGCAGCTTAGCGGTTGAGCAGTTCTTC. Its protein is CASSLAVEQFF. The chain couples TRBV7-2 to TRBJ2-1; unclear D gene. The CDR3 consists of 11 residues. The V gene's germline CDR1 is SGHTA and CDR2 FQGNSA. The V end lost 0 bases, the J end lost 9 bases, and 3 bases lay between the germline ends.

A few counts support this clonotype. The chain joins TRBV7-2 to TRBJ2-7; no clear D gene. Between the trimmed V and J ends, which lost 0 bases and 6 bases, there was a span of 15 bases. CDR1 is SGHTA, CDR2 FQGNSA, per germline. This CDR3 spans 15 amino acids. The CDR3 DNA reads as TGTGCCAGCAGCTTAGCTCGTCCCGGGCCAGGCGAGCAGTACTTC. Protein sequence: CASSLARPGPGEQYF.

In this sample, this clonotype turned up a few times. The chain employs TRBV5-1 and TRBJ2-1; 9 bases agree with TRBD1. Germline V gives CDR1 SGHRS, CDR2 YFSETQ. The J segment lost 0 bases and the V segment lost 1 base, leaving 11 bases of the junction unmatched. This CDR3 spans 19 amino acids. The CDR3 bases are TGCGCCAGCAGCTTGATAGGACAGGGGTCCTATAGCTCCTACAATGAGCAGTTCTTC. Amino acid sequence: CASSLIGQGSYSSYNEQFF.

V and J are TRBV6-6 and TRBJ2-7; 8 nucleotides line up with TRBD2. The V gene's germline CDR1 is MNHNY and CDR2 SVGAGI (reference sequence). The trim removed 4 bases at V and 2 bases at J, leaving 7 bases unmatched. The CDR3 consists of 15 residues. The CDR3 sequence is CASSSRAGDTYEQYF. The CDR3 DNA is TGTGCCAGCAGTTCCCGAGCGGGGGACACCTACGAGCAGTACTTC.

This clonotype was counted at least ten times. The V gene is TRBV7-2, the J gene TRBJ1-6; D uncertain. Looked up from germline, CDR1 is SGHTA and CDR2 is FQGNSA. The CDR3 is made up of 12 amino acids. V lost 1 base, J lost 8 bases, and 3 bases lay in between. This chain's CDR3 is CASSLGDSPLHF. In DNA form, the CDR3 reads TGTGCCAGCAGCTTAGGTGATTCACCCCTCCACTTT. Combining the CDR3 with reference TRBV7-2 and TRBJ1-6 gives the whole variable domain GAGVSQSPSNKVTEKGKDVELRCDPISGHTALYWYRQSLGQGLEFLIYFQGNSAPDKSGLPSDRFSAERTGGSVSTLTIQRTQQEDSAVYLCASSLGDSPLHFGNGTRLTVT.

V gene TRBV7-2 combines with J gene TRBJ2-1, with TRBD2 matching over 8 bases. Unmatched junction bases numbered 8, after V lost 4 bases and J lost 0 bases. The CDR3 runs 17 residues. The V gene's germline CDR1 is SGHTA and CDR2 FQGNSA. CDR3 nucleotide sequence: TGTGCCAGCAGCTCCAGCCCGACTAGCGACTCCTACAATGAGCAGTTCTTC. It specifies CASSSSPTSDSYNEQFF.

The table lists this clonotype with a few counts. The chain uses TRBV7-8 and TRBJ2-1; perhaps TRBD2 as D (6 bases). The CDR3 extends over 16 amino acids. Trimming pared 1 base from V and 5 bases from J, leaving 15 bases between. CDR1 is SGHVS and CDR2 is FQNEAQ in the germline V gene. CDR3 sequence: CASSLGGGPRNNEQFF. In DNA form, the CDR3 reads TGTGCCAGCAGCTTAGGGGGAGGCCCAAGAAACAATGAGCAGTTCTTC. Looking up the rest from reference TRBV7-8 and TRBJ2-1 gives the full variable domain: GAGVSQSPRYKVAKRGQDVALRCDPISGHVSLFWYQQALGQGPEFLTYFQNEAQLDKSGLPSDRFFAERPEGSVSTLKIQRTQQEDSAVYLCASSLGGGPRNNEQFFGPGTRLTVL.

This clonotype showed up just a few times. The chain is built from TRBV24-1 and TRBJ2-3; maybe TRBD1 (7 bases). The germline CDR1 and CDR2 sequences are KGHDR and SFDVKD. This CDR3 has 16 residues. V lost 2 bases and J 6 bases, leaving 17 bases between the germline ends. The CDR3 nucleotides read TGTGCCACCAGTGATTCGCCCTCCAGGGGGGTGGATACGCAGTATTTT. This translates into CATSDSPSRGVDTQYF.

This clonotype was seen only a few times. This rearrangement joins TRBV6-8 to TRBJ2-7; 8 nucleotides line up with TRBD1. The CDR3 runs to 14 residues. Germline values: CDR1 MNHGY, CDR2 SAAAGT. The trim removed 5 bases at V and 2 bases at J, leaving 5 bases unmatched. CDR3: CASSRGQGTYEQYV. In nucleotides, the CDR3 is TGTGCCAGCAGTCGTGGACAGGGTACCTACGAGCAGTACGTC.